Given below is one T cell receptor (beta chain) in context. Its antigen is unidentified. This sample was included in a study of cytomegalovirus exposure and HLA in healthy donors. Broader study findings: A prior analysis recorded that most TCR beta V segments were productive about 90% or about 30% of the time.

This CDR3 has 15 residues. The V gene lost 5 bases and the J gene lost 6 bases, with 16 bases spanning the gap. Per germline, CDR1 MDHEN and CDR2 SYDVKM. PCR was performed using 60 Vbeta and 13 Jbeta primers. Using immunoSEQ multiplex PCR, the repertoire was profiled, and TCRdb retains in-frame clones only, with some absent. This repertoire shows over 130,000 clones, around 82% found once; its top ten account for around 2.5%. This TCR was recovered from a man aged 50 to 59 in good health and CMV-seronegative. Material for sequencing was PBMCs. The V gene is TRBV28, the J gene TRBJ2-2; a possible D gene is TRBD2 (6 bases). The CDR3 loop reads CASSRRAPSPGELFF. The CDR3 DNA reads as TGTGCCAGCAGTAGGAGGGCCCCCTCACCCGGGGAGCTGTTTTTT. Full variable domain (rest looked up from reference TRBV28 and TRBJ2-2): DVKVTQSSRYLVKRTGEKVFLECVQDMDHENMFWYRQDPGLGLRLIYFSYDVKMKEKGDIPEGYSVSREKKERFSLILESASTNQTSMYLCASSRRAPSPGELFFGEGSRLTVL.